The 13 T cell receptor beta chains reported below all come from one sample, sequenced in a study of response to subunit inactivated influenza vaccine. TCRdb redid the calling of the RT-PCR reads with MiXCR, one entry per CDR3 protein. In the table there are 300,000 to 350,000 distinct CDR3 sequences, 22% of which are singletons. The sample in question was PBMCs from blood, obtained roughly 20 months after vaccination. The receptors come from a man between 50 and 69 years old who received an inactivated influenza vaccine.

This clonotype has just a few counts. CDR3 bases: TGCAGTGCTCTTCGAGACAGGGGCTACGAGCAGTACTTC. This gives the protein CSALRDRGYEQYF. The gene calls are TRBV29-1 and TRBJ2-7; 8 nucleotides line up with TRBD1. Germline assignment: CDR1 SQVTM and CDR2 ANQGSEA. This CDR3 region has 13 residues.

This chain connects TRBV5-4 to TRBJ2-1, with 7 bases lining up with TRBD2. The V gene end was trimmed by 1 base and the J gene end by 8 bases; junction bases not matched to a gene: 9. CDR3 size: 15 residues. The V gene's germline CDR1 is SGHNT and CDR2 YYREEE (reference sequence). As DNA, the CDR3 is TGTGCCAGCAGCTTGAACAGCGGGATCGCCCATGAGCAGTTCTTC. Protein: CASSLNSGIAHEQFF.

This rearrangement joins TRBV6-2 or TRBV6-3 to TRBJ1-5; D call uncertain. There are 13 residues in the CDR3. Per germline, CDR1 MNHEY and CDR2 SVGEGT. The V and J ends lost 6 bases and 9 bases respectively, with 15 bases between them. The chain's CDR3 is CASRKHSKGPQHF. For the CDR3, the DNA is TGTGCCAGCAGGAAACACAGCAAGGGGCCCCAGCATTTT.

This chain uses TRBV20-1 with TRBJ2-7; the D gene is possibly TRBD1 (6 bases). This CDR3 has 14 residues. With 5 bases removed from V and 4 bases from J, the gap between germline ends came to 18 bases. The germline V gene has CDR1 DFQATT and CDR2 SNEGSKA (reference sequence). Here the CDR3 DNA reads TGCAGTGCTCTACCTCAGGGGATCGGATACGAGCAGTACTTC. It translates to CSALPQGIGYEQYF.

V and J are TRBV11-2 and TRBJ2-2; tentatively, D is TRBD2 (5 bases). The CDR3 runs to 15 residues. Trimming shortened V by 3 bases and J by 4 bases, and 12 bases separated the two germline ends. The germline V gene encodes CDR1 SGHAT and CDR2 FQNNGV. CDR3 bases: TGTGCCAGCAGCTTTACGGGAACGGCCACCGGGGAGCTGTTTTTT. Protein sequence: CASSFTGTATGELFF.

This sequence joins TRBV12-3 or TRBV12-4 and TRBJ2-5; TRBD2 matches at 7 bases. Unmatched junction bases numbered 8, after V lost 5 bases and J lost 2 bases. The CDR3 has 15 residues. The chain's CDR3 is CASSPNSGFQETQYF. The CDR3 region has the DNA TGTGCCAGCAGTCCTAATAGCGGGTTTCAAGAGACCCAGTACTTC.

The genes are TRBV4-1 and TRBJ1-2, with D perhaps matching TRBD1 (5 bases). V lost 5 bases, J lost 5 bases, and 15 bases lay in between. Germline V lookup: CDR1 MGHRA, CDR2 YSYEKL. The CDR3 extends over 14 amino acids. The DNA for the CDR3 is TGCGCCAGCAGCTTCGAACGGGACTATTATGGCTACACCTTC. Translation: CASSFERDYYGYTF.

The chain links TRBV7-3 to TRBJ2-3; 7 bases match TRBD1. The CDR3 contains 14 residues. The ends lost 5 bases at V and 3 bases at J; junction bases unmatched: 5. Germline CDR1 reads SGHTA; CDR2 reads FQGTGA. The CDR3 bases are TGTGCCAGCAGCAGACAGGGAATAACAGATACGCAGTATTTT. This translates into CASSRQGITDTQYF.

The chain uses TRBV7-8 and TRBJ2-2; 7 positions agree with TRBD1. The trim removed 1 base at V and 7 bases at J, leaving 0 bases unmatched. Germline CDR1 reads SGHVS; CDR2 reads FQNEAQ. The CDR3 has 13 amino acids. The CDR3 protein is CASSLDRGGELFF. CDR3 bases: TGTGCCAGCAGCTTAGACAGGGGCGGGGAGCTGTTTTTT.

This clonotype was detected many times. The CDR3 DNA reads TGTGCCAGCAGCCAAGGTTACGGCAGGGGTTTCTCTGGAAACACCATATATTTT. This sequence encodes CASSQGYGRGFSGNTIYF. The gene calls are TRBV14 and TRBJ1-3; D possibly corresponds to TRBD1 (6 bases). Trimming cost V 1 base and J 0 bases, with 16 bases left between them. The CDR3 sequence is 18 residues long. CDR1 and CDR2 (germline): SGHDN, FVKESK.

There are many counts of this clonotype. V and J are TRBV14 and TRBJ1-1, with TRBD1 matching over 9 bases. The V gene's germline CDR1 is SGHDN and CDR2 FVKESK. V lost 6 bases, J lost 2 bases, and 10 bases stayed unmatched. The CDR3 extends over 16 amino acids. This chain's CDR3 is CASRLQGASLNTEAFF. The CDR3 DNA sequence: TGTGCCAGCAGACTACAGGGGGCAAGTCTTAACACTGAAGCTTTCTTT.

This clonotype was observed a handful of times. The chain joins TRBV2 to TRBJ1-1, with TRBD1 matching over 7 bases. Trimming took 1 base from V and 0 from J; bases not matched to a gene: 5. Germline CDR1 SNHLY, CDR2 FYNNEI. CDR3 length: 16 residues. The CDR3 region has the DNA TGTGCCAGCAGTGAAGAATACAGGGGCGTGAACACTGAAGCTTTCTTT. Translating gives CASSEEYRGVNTEAFF.

This clonotype showed up just a few times. The chain carries TRBV4-2 and TRBJ2-1; D not certain. Germline V gene sequence: CDR1 LGHNA, CDR2 YNFKEQ. This CDR3 spans 13 amino acids. V shed 0 bases and J shed 8 bases, with 8 bases lying between them. CDR3 in amino acids: CASSQEAYYEQFF. In DNA form, the CDR3 reads TGTGCCAGCAGCCAAGAGGCTTATTATGAGCAGTTCTTC.